Shown below are 32 T cell receptor beta chains from a single sample sequenced in a study of T-cell memory formation after mild COVID-19. TCRdb fed the 5' RACE reads into MiXCR, producing one record per CDR3 protein. The profile shows roughly 160,000 distinct CDR3 sequences, approximately 10% of them singletons. Sequencing was done on a sample of PBMCs or a T cell subset sorted from them (not recorded which). The receptors were sampled from a man aged 18 to 29 who had mild COVID-19 (a few samples of this study predate the infection). Cell type and time point are not known.

This chain uses TRBV5-1 with TRBJ2-1; D may correspond to TRBD1 or TRBD2 (6 bases each). The CDR3 extends over 15 amino acids. V lost 0 bases to trimming and J lost 2 bases, with 9 bases between them. Per the germline V gene, CDR1 is SGHRS and CDR2 is YFSETQ. Here the CDR3 reads CASSLGGDTYNEQFF. CDR3 DNA: TGCGCCAGCAGCTTGGGCGGGGACACCTACAATGAGCAGTTCTTC.

This clonotype has more than one count but fewer than ten. This chain uses TRBV21-1 with TRBJ2-7; TRBD1 is the table's D call and was not checked against the DNA. TRBV21-1 is a pseudogene locus. The CDR3 has 16 amino acids. CDR3 DNA: TGTGCCCTCGTCGGACAGGGAGGTGGTTGGGCCTACGAGCAGTACGTC. As protein: CALVGQGGGWAYEQYV.

This clonotype occurred a few times. This CDR3 reads CASRRTGYNEQFF. In DNA, the CDR3 is TGTGCCAGCAGACGGACAGGTTACAATGAGCAGTTCTTC. The rearrangement links TRBV2 to TRBJ2-1, with 7 bases lining up with TRBD1. With 6 bases clipped from V and 4 bases from J, the junction kept 3 bases outside the gene matches. There are 13 residues in the CDR3. Germline V CDR1 and CDR2: SNHLY, FYNNEI.

This clonotype came up many times. V usage is TRBV5-1 and J usage is TRBJ2-2; the D gene is possibly TRBD2 (5 bases). V lost 0 bases and J lost 6, with 12 bases in between. CDR3 length: 15 residues. Germline CDR1 is SGHRS and CDR2 is YFSETQ. DNA for the CDR3: TGCGCCAGCAGCTTGGTCTCTAGCCAACCCGGGGAGCTGTTTTTT. This encodes CASSLVSSQPGELFF.

This clonotype was picked up a small number of times. V is TRBV2 and J is TRBJ1-2, with D maybe TRBD1 (6 bases). The CDR3 consists of 14 residues. V was trimmed by 5 bases and J by 4 bases, leaving 14 bases between them. The germline V gene encodes CDR1 SNHLY and CDR2 FYNNEI. The CDR3 is CASSPLGTSYGYTF. The CDR3 DNA reads as TGTGCCAGCAGTCCCCTTGGGACAAGCTATGGCTACACCTTC.

The V gene is TRBV6-5, the J gene TRBJ1-1; tentative D call: TRBD1 (5 bases). Germline V gene sequence: CDR1 MNHEY, CDR2 SVGAGI. CDR3 size: 16 residues. With 5 bases removed from V and 5 bases from J, the gap between germline ends came to 21 bases. The CDR3 bases are TGTGCCAGCAGTACTCTCCCGGGGGTAAAGGGGACTGAAGCTTTCTTT. The encoded protein is CASSTLPGVKGTEAFF.

This clonotype turned up a few times. The rearrangement links TRBV20-1 to TRBJ2-3, with TRBD2 identical over 11 bases. V trimming: 6 bases; J trimming: 1 base; junction bases outside the gene matches: 3. Germline V CDR1 and CDR2: DFQATT, SNEGSKA (reference sequence). This CDR3 has 14 residues. CDR3 sequence (DNA): TGCAGTGCAACGACTAGCGGGGGCACAGATACGCAGTATTTT. It translates to CSATTSGGTDTQYF.

This clonotype was observed many times. The chain couples TRBV7-2 to TRBJ2-7, with TRBD2 matching over 9 bases. Germline CDR1 is SGHTA and CDR2 is FQGNSA. V gave up 1 base and J gave up 5 bases; unmatched junction bases: 9. CDR3 length: 16 amino acids. The chain's CDR3 is CASSLEGGGAGHEQYV. DNA of the CDR3: TGTGCCAGCAGCTTAGAAGGCGGGGGGGCCGGTCACGAGCAGTACGTC.

CDR3 region: CASSQRVGGWKEQFF. The CDR3 DNA sequence: TGTGCCAGCAGCCAGCGGGTGGGAGGGTGGAAGGAGCAGTTCTTC. V gene TRBV11-2 combines with J gene TRBJ2-1, with TRBD2 matching 7 bases. Germline CDR1 reads SGHAT; CDR2 reads FQNNGV. After removal of 5 bases from V and 10 bases from J, the junction contained 14 bases not matched to a gene. The CDR3 loop spans 15 amino acids. The variable domain in full, completed from reference TRBV11-2 and TRBJ2-1, reads EAGVAQSPRYKIIEKRQSVAFWCNPISGHATLYWYQQILGQGPKLLIQFQNNGVVDDSQLPKDRFSAERLKGVDSTLKIQPAKLEDSAVYLCASSQRVGGWKEQFFGPGTRLTVL.

This clonotype came up a few times. The J gene is TRBJ2-3, the V gene TRBV7-2; tentative D call: TRBD1 (5 bases). Trimming stripped 5 bases from V and 1 base from J, with 19 bases between. The CDR3 extends over 17 amino acids. Germline V gene lookup returns CDR1 SGHTA and CDR2 FQGNSA. The CDR3 loop reads CASSPGLGREGTDTQYF. CDR3 coding DNA: TGTGCCAGCAGCCCGGGTTTGGGGCGTGAGGGCACAGATACGCAGTATTTT.

This clonotype was seen only a few times. The chain employs TRBV5-1 and TRBJ1-5, with D possibly TRBD1 on 6 matching bases. Trimming removed 0 bases at V and 4 bases at J, with 8 bases between. The CDR3 consists of 14 residues. The germline CDR1 and CDR2 sequences are SGHRS and YFSETQ. CDR3 region: CASSLGQENQPQHF. DNA for the CDR3: TGCGCCAGCAGCTTGGGACAGGAGAATCAGCCCCAGCATTTT. The full variable domain, in which reference TRBV5-1 and TRBJ1-5 provide the parts outside the CDR3, is KAGVTQTPRYLIKTRGQQVTLSCSPISGHRSVSWYQQTPGQGLQFLFEYFSETQRNKGNFPGRFSGRQFSNSRSEMNVSTLELGDSALYLCASSLGQENQPQHFGDGTRLSIL.

This clonotype occurred a few times. The chain uses TRBV7-8 and TRBJ2-7, with D uncertain. V was shortened by 1 base and J by 3 bases, with 7 bases between the two germline ends. The CDR3 is 13 amino acids. CDR1 is SGHVS, CDR2 FQNEAQ, per germline. CDR3: CASSLGNLYEQYV. The CDR3 DNA sequence: TGTGCCAGCAGCTTAGGTAACCTCTACGAGCAGTACGTC.

A few counts support this clonotype. The chain recombines TRBV5-1 with TRBJ2-5; no clear D gene. Trimming cost V 0 bases and J 5 bases, with 8 bases left between them. The length of the CDR3 is 13 residues. The germline CDR1 and CDR2 sequences are SGHRS and YFSETQ. In nucleotides, the CDR3 is TGCGCCAGCAGCTTGGCATTGGTTGAGACCCAGTACTTC. Translating it yields CASSLALVETQYF.

The table lists this clonotype with a few counts. V is TRBV12-3 or TRBV12-4 and J is TRBJ1-4, with D hard to call. This CDR3 contains 15 residues. V gave up 5 bases and J gave up 0 bases, with 10 bases separating them. CDR3 sequence (DNA): TGTGCCAGCAGTCCCCCAGGAACAACTAATGAAAAACTGTTTTTT. Amino acids: CASSPPGTTNEKLFF.

This chain connects TRBV5-1 to TRBJ2-5; TRBD1 might be the D (7 bases). This CDR3 comprises 15 residues. The ends were cut back, 4 bases at V and 5 bases at J, with 18 bases in the middle. The germline gives CDR1 SGHRS, CDR2 YFSETQ. CDR3 coding DNA: TGCGCCAGCAGCCCGCAGGGGGGCCTGGGCGAGACCCAGTACTTC. It translates to CASSPQGGLGETQYF. The full variable domain, its missing parts supplied by reference TRBV5-1 and TRBJ2-5, is KAGVTQTPRYLIKTRGQQVTLSCSPISGHRSVSWYQQTPGQGLQFLFEYFSETQRNKGNFPGRFSGRQFSNSRSEMNVSTLELGDSALYLCASSPQGGLGETQYFGPGTRLLVL.

This clonotype was recorded a few times. The chain is built from TRBV7-9 and TRBJ1-6, with no clear D. This CDR3 contains 17 residues. CDR1 and CDR2 (germline): SEHNR, FQNEAQ (reference sequence). The V and J ends lost 6 bases and 3 bases respectively, with 18 bases between them. The CDR3 spells CASRSTAGRFYNSPLHF. In DNA form, the CDR3 reads TGTGCCAGCAGAAGTACGGCGGGGAGATTCTATAATTCACCCCTCCACTTT.

The J gene is TRBJ1-1, the V gene TRBV18; 7 positions agree with TRBD1. Germline V gene sequence: CDR1 KGHSH, CDR2 LQKENI. The CDR3 length is 14 residues. The J segment lost 1 base and the V segment lost 2 bases, leaving 1 base of the junction unmatched. The CDR3 protein is CASSPDRANTEAFF. CDR3 in DNA: TGTGCCAGCTCACCAGACAGGGCGAACACTGAAGCTTTCTTT.

The chain combines TRBV5-1 with TRBJ2-5, with D hard to call. Germline lookup yields CDR1 SGHRS and CDR2 YFSETQ. The germline V and J ends were trimmed by 0 bases and 4 bases, with 10 bases remaining between them. The CDR3 has 14 amino acids. CDR3 DNA sequence: TGCGCCAGCAGCTTGGACGACGTCCGAGAGACCCAGTACTTC. This sequence encodes CASSLDDVRETQYF.

This clonotype has only a few counts. The chain combines TRBV18 with TRBJ1-1; possibly TRBD1 for D (6 bases). CDR1 and CDR2 (germline): KGHSH, LQKENI. V was pared by 0 bases and J by 5 bases, with 13 bases between. CDR3 length: 15 residues. The CDR3 sequence: CASSPPGGAGTEAFF. Here the CDR3 DNA reads TGTGCCAGCTCACCACCCGGGGGCGCGGGTACTGAAGCTTTCTTT.

This clonotype has a handful of counts. The gene calls are TRBV12-3 or TRBV12-4 and TRBJ2-2; D unclear. The CDR3 has 15 residues. V was trimmed by 6 bases and J by 4 bases, leaving 15 bases between them. The CDR3 here is CASRQASPRTGELFF. The CDR3 DNA reads TGTGCCAGCAGGCAAGCCTCTCCGCGCACCGGGGAGCTGTTTTTT.

This clonotype was counted between two and nine times. This chain links TRBV12-3 or TRBV12-4 with TRBJ1-1; D unclear. The CDR3 contains 14 residues. The ends were cut back, 3 bases at V and 5 bases at J, with 13 bases in the middle. The CDR3 sequence: CASSLDARSTEAFF. The CDR3 region has the DNA TGTGCCAGCAGTTTGGATGCTCGTAGTACTGAAGCTTTCTTT.

This clonotype was seen more than once but under ten times. The chain carries TRBV4-2 and TRBJ1-5; D gene unclear. CDR3 length: 14 residues. The germline CDR1 and CDR2 sequences are LGHNA and YNFKEQ. Trimming left V 0 bases short and J 6 bases short, with 9 bases between. CDR3 protein: CASSQDGPRQPQHF. CDR3 bases: TGTGCCAGCAGCCAAGACGGGCCGCGTCAGCCCCAGCATTTT.

The CDR3 DNA sequence: TGCGCCAGCAGCCAAGATCGTGGGACAGGGGGCGATGAGCAGTTCTTC. This codes for CASSQDRGTGGDEQFF. The J gene is TRBJ2-1, the V gene TRBV4-1, with 12 nucleotides matching TRBD1. V shed 0 bases and J 8 bases; nucleotides not matched to a gene: 5. Germline loops: CDR1 MGHRA, CDR2 YSYEKL. There are 16 residues in the CDR3.

The J gene is TRBJ2-7, the V gene TRBV6-2 or TRBV6-3, with D possibly matching TRBD1 (6 bases). Germline V CDR1 and CDR2: MNHEY, SVGEGT. The CDR3 spans 15 residues. V dropped 6 bases and J dropped 4 bases, with 19 bases sitting between them. The CDR3 bases are TGTGCCAGCAGACCCAACAGGGATCGCTGGTACGAGCAGTACGTC. Its translation: CASRPNRDRWYEQYV.

This clonotype was observed many times. This chain joins TRBV5-1 and TRBJ2-1; 7 bases are shared with TRBD1. There are 14 residues in the CDR3. CDR1 and CDR2 (germline): SGHRS, YFSETQ. V shed 4 bases and J 8 bases; nucleotides not matched to a gene: 9. CDR3: CASSPQGLQDEQFF. The CDR3 DNA reads as TGCGCCAGCAGCCCACAGGGGCTCCAAGATGAGCAGTTCTTC.

V usage is TRBV7-2 and J usage is TRBJ2-7, with 15 positions matching TRBD2. CDR1 and CDR2 (germline): SGHTA, FQGNSA. The CDR3 has 16 residues. With 5 bases clipped from V and 7 bases from J, the junction kept 9 bases outside the gene matches. CDR3 DNA: TGTGCCAGCAGCGCCCGGACTAGCGGGGGGGCCAAGGAGCAGTACTTC. Its protein is CASSARTSGGAKEQYF.

This clonotype was seen only a few times. V usage is TRBV9 and J usage is TRBJ2-2; D is undetermined. The CDR3 is made up of 13 amino acids. Trimming shortened V by 4 bases and J by 3 bases, and 7 bases separated the two germline ends. Germline V gene data show CDR1 as SGDLS and CDR2 as YYNGEE. The CDR3 nucleotides read TGTGCCAGCAGCCCTGGGTACACCGGGGAGCTGTTTTTT. Translated: CASSPGYTGELFF.

This clonotype was counted ten times or more. CDR3 DNA sequence: TGTGCCAGCAGCCCAAGGGTCATGAACACTGAAGCTTTCTTT. This gives the protein CASSPRVMNTEAFF. The gene calls are TRBV7-9 and TRBJ1-1; D not certain. V was clipped by 5 bases and J by 0 bases, with 10 bases between them. The CDR3 length is 14 residues. CDR1 and CDR2 (germline): SEHNR, FQNEAQ (reference sequence).

The chain employs TRBV7-8 and TRBJ2-1; maybe TRBD2 (6 bases). Germline V gene data show CDR1 as SGHVS and CDR2 as FQNEAQ. V lost 1 base, J lost 7 bases, and 11 bases lay in between. The length of the CDR3 is 14 residues. The CDR3 is CASSLVGGGNEQFF. For the CDR3, the DNA is TGTGCCAGCAGCTTAGTAGGTGGGGGGAATGAGCAGTTCTTC.

This clonotype was counted between two and nine times. The chain carries TRBV6-1 and TRBJ2-3; 7 nucleotides agree with TRBD1. Germline loops: CDR1 MNHNS, CDR2 SASEGT. The CDR3 is made up of 16 amino acids. V lost 3 bases, J lost 4 bases, and 10 bases stayed unmatched. The CDR3 spells CASSEIRTGGPDTQYF. CDR3 coding DNA: TGTGCCAGCAGTGAGATCAGGACAGGCGGACCAGATACGCAGTATTTT.

This clonotype was seen a single time. No conserved phenylalanine or tryptophan ends this CDR3, so it is likely a read error. This chain links TRBV7-2 with TRBJ2-1; 9 bases map to TRBD1. V shed 8 bases and J 2 bases; nucleotides not matched to a gene: 7. Germline CDR1 is SGHTA and CDR2 is FQGNSA. CDR3 length: 15 amino acids. The CDR3 loop reads CASGLGTGPYNEQFL. As DNA, the CDR3 is TGTGCCAGCGGCCTAGGGACAGGGCCCTACAATGAGCAGTTCTTA.

The V gene is TRBV6-1, the J gene TRBJ2-5, with TRBD1 identical over 7 bases. CDR1 and CDR2 (germline): MNHNS, SASEGT. V lost 4 bases to trimming and J lost 5 bases; unmatched junction nucleotides: 4. The CDR3 totals 13 residues. CDR3 protein: CASSVTGWETQYF. The CDR3 nucleotides read TGTGCCAGCAGTGTGACAGGGTGGGAGACCCAGTACTTC.